Presented here are 31 T cell receptor beta chains from one specimen sequenced in a study of early T cells in non-severe SARS-CoV-2 infection. In TCRdb, the 5' RACE reads were re-called with MiXCR into one record per CDR3 protein. The data show over 35,000 distinct CDR3 sequences, roughly a tenth seen once. The sample comprised whole blood. These receptors all come from an adult who was a healthcare worker with PCR-confirmed SARS-CoV-2 infection or an uninfected control (not recorded which).

This clonotype was counted at least ten times. The rearrangement joins TRBV29-1 to TRBJ2-1; D unclear. The germline V gene encodes CDR1 SQVTM and CDR2 ANQGSEA. V was clipped by 3 bases and J by 7 bases, with 13 bases between them. CDR3 length: 13 residues. This CDR3 is CSVEPEVGNEQFF. CDR3 DNA sequence: TGCAGCGTTGAGCCTGAAGTGGGAAATGAGCAGTTCTTC.

This clonotype was seen repeatedly, ten times or more. The chain has TRBV29-1 and TRBJ1-1, with a weak D call TRBD1 (6 bases). Trimming removed 6 bases at V and 4 bases at J, with 15 bases between. Germline V CDR1 and CDR2: SQVTM, ANQGSEA. This CDR3 has 13 residues. The CDR3: CSVWQGMSTEAFF. CDR3 sequence (DNA): TGCAGCGTCTGGCAGGGGATGTCCACTGAAGCTTTCTTT.

This clonotype has at least ten counts. The chain employs TRBV7-9 and TRBJ2-1; D might be TRBD1 (5 bases). Germline V gene lookup returns CDR1 SEHNR and CDR2 FQNEAQ (reference sequence). The CDR3 has 18 residues. Trimming shortened V by 2 bases and J by 0 bases, and 17 bases separated the two germline ends. The CDR3 loop is CASSLNPPGYRSYNEQFF. As DNA, the CDR3 is TGTGCCAGCAGCTTAAACCCACCAGGGTATCGCTCCTACAATGAGCAGTTCTTC. Full variable domain (rest looked up from reference TRBV7-9 and TRBJ2-1): DTGVSQNPRHKITKRGQNVTFRCDPISEHNRLYWYRQTLGQGPEFLTYFQNEAQLEKSRLLSDRFSAERPKGSFSTLEIQRTEQGDSAMYLCASSLNPPGYRSYNEQFFGPGTRLTVL.

V gene TRBV20-1 combines with J gene TRBJ1-4; D remains ambiguous. Germline lookup yields CDR1 DFQATT and CDR2 SNEGSKA (reference sequence). The CDR3 totals 13 residues. The CDR3 DNA reads as TGCCCCCCGGGGTCCCCCACTAATGAAAAACTGTTTTTT. This translates into CPPGSPTNEKLFF.

In its sample, this clonotype was seen a few times. The CDR3 coding sequence is TGTGCCAGCAGCGCCGGGACAATTAGCAATCAGCCCCAGCATTTT. Residues: CASSAGTISNQPQHF. The rearrangement links TRBV7-2 to TRBJ1-5; maybe TRBD1 (6 bases). This CDR3 has 15 residues. Deletions cut 5 bases from V and 0 bases from J, with 11 bases between. Germline CDR1 SGHTA, CDR2 FQGNSA.

The CDR3 DNA reads TGTGCCAGCAGCACGGACACAAGTTACGAGCAGTACTTC. It encodes CASSTDTSYEQYF. The chain uses TRBV11-2 and TRBJ2-7; possible D gene TRBD1, 5 bases. The V gene's germline CDR1 is SGHAT and CDR2 FQNNGV. V was cut by 5 bases and J by 4 bases, with 12 bases left in between. The CDR3 loop spans 13 amino acids. Full variable domain (remainder filled in from reference TRBV11-2 and TRBJ2-7): EAGVAQSPRYKIIEKRQSVAFWCNPISGHATLYWYQQILGQGPKLLIQFQNNGVVDDSQLPKDRFSAERLKGVDSTLKIQPAKLEDSAVYLCASSTDTSYEQYFGPGTRLTVT.

This clonotype was detected ten times or more. The chain is built from TRBV7-2 and TRBJ1-1, with D unclear. The V gene lost 3 bases and the J gene lost 1 base, with 12 bases spanning the gap. CDR3 length equals 15 residues. Germline V gene lookup returns CDR1 SGHTA and CDR2 FQGNSA. The CDR3 DNA reads TGTGCCAGCAGCTTCTCCAGCGAGAAGAACACTGAAGCTTTCTTT. Translation: CASSFSSEKNTEAFF.

The chain has TRBV7-7 and TRBJ2-2; maybe TRBD1 (6 bases). CDR3 length: 14 amino acids. V was trimmed by 4 bases and J by 5 bases, leaving 11 bases between them. Germline V gene data show CDR1 as SSHAT and CDR2 as FNYEAQ (reference sequence). CDR3 nucleotide sequence: TGTGCCAGCAGCTCAACAGGGTTGACCGGGGAGCTGTTTTTT. Protein: CASSSTGLTGELFF.

This clonotype was observed many times. The chain couples TRBV24-1 to TRBJ2-2, with D perhaps TRBD1 (5 bases). The CDR3 contains 14 residues. The V gene lost 5 bases and the J gene lost 4 bases, with 10 bases spanning the gap. The germline gives CDR1 KGHDR, CDR2 SFDVKD. The CDR3 DNA is TGTGCCACCAGTGGGACACCGTTCACCGGGGAGCTGTTTTTT. This translates into CATSGTPFTGELFF.

This rearrangement joins TRBV7-2 to TRBJ1-2; TRBD1 might be the D (6 bases). This CDR3 has 14 residues. The V end was cut by 8 bases, the J end by 7 bases, with 20 bases between. Germline loops: CDR1 SGHTA, CDR2 FQGNSA. Here the CDR3 reads CASRIDRSRSGYTF. The CDR3 region has the DNA TGTGCCAGCCGTATTGACAGGTCCCGTAGTGGCTACACCTTC.

This clonotype was observed at least ten times. The V call is TRBV7-9, the J call TRBJ2-5, with no clear D. The CDR3 extends over 11 amino acids. Germline lookup yields CDR1 SEHNR and CDR2 FQNEAQ (reference sequence). Trimming left V 5 bases short and J 5 bases short, with 6 bases between. Here the CDR3 DNA reads TGTGCCAGCAGCGAGAAGGAGACCCAGTACTTC. It yields the protein CASSEKETQYF.

CDR3 nucleotides: TGCAGTGCTACCGACAGGGCTAGCTCGAGCTACACCTTC. Its translation: CSATDRASSSYTF. J is TRBJ1-2 and V is TRBV20-1, with TRBD1 matching 7 bases. Germline CDR1 and CDR2: DFQATT and SNEGSKA (reference sequence). The CDR3 runs to 13 residues. The trim removed 4 bases at V and 9 bases at J, leaving 11 bases unmatched.

The genes are TRBV6-2 or TRBV6-3 and TRBJ2-5; D ambiguous. The CDR3 has 11 residues. Germline V gives CDR1 MNHEY, CDR2 SVGEGT. V was cut by 5 bases and J by 10 bases, with 11 bases left in between. CDR3 nucleotide sequence: TGTGCCAGCAGTCAACAAAGGCACCAGTACTTC. Protein sequence: CASSQQRHQYF.

V and J are TRBV29-1 and TRBJ1-2, with 8 positions matching TRBD1. Germline V gene sequence: CDR1 SQVTM, CDR2 ANQGSEA. The CDR3 totals 14 residues. With V trimmed by 0 bases and J by 4 bases, 4 bases remained unmatched. DNA for the CDR3: TGCAGCGTTGAAGACAGGGGGCTCGGCTATGGCTACACCTTC. It codes for CSVEDRGLGYGYTF.

This clonotype was recorded a few times. V usage is TRBV20-1 and J usage is TRBJ2-7; 9 bases agree with TRBD1. CDR3 length: 15 amino acids. The V segment lost 6 bases and the J segment 6 bases; nucleotides outside the gene matches: 15. Germline V lookup: CDR1 DFQATT, CDR2 SNEGSKA (reference sequence). The CDR3 DNA sequence: TGCAGTGCCCTGACAGGGGGGACACCAGATTCCGAGCAGTACTTC. Residues: CSALTGGTPDSEQYF.

The chain recombines TRBV9 with TRBJ1-1; D is unclear. Germline loops: CDR1 SGDLS, CDR2 YYNGEE. V lost 4 bases, J lost 4 bases, and 14 bases lay in between. This CDR3 comprises 14 residues. This CDR3 is CASSFGVPTTEAFF. The CDR3 coding sequence is TGTGCCAGCAGCTTCGGGGTTCCGACCACTGAAGCTTTCTTT.

The rearrangement uses TRBV9 and TRBJ2-1; 9 bases are a match to TRBD1. With V trimmed by 4 bases and J by 6 bases, 8 bases remained unmatched. Per germline, CDR1 SGDLS and CDR2 YYNGEE. This CDR3 has 15 amino acids. The DNA for the CDR3 is TGTGCCAGCAGCCCCCGGACAGGGGTGTCCAATGAGCAGTTCTTC. It codes for CASSPRTGVSNEQFF.

The chain links TRBV15 to TRBJ1-5; D not certain. The germline V gene encodes CDR1 LNHNV and CDR2 YYDKDF (reference sequence). The CDR3 sequence is 17 residues long. The ends were cut back, 0 bases at V and 1 base at J, with 13 bases in the middle. For the CDR3, the DNA is TGTGCCACCAGCAGAGATTTCAGTCGCGGCAGCAATCAGCCCCAGCATTTT. Translating gives CATSRDFSRGSNQPQHF. The variable domain in full, completed from reference TRBV15 and TRBJ1-5, reads DAMVIQNPRYQVTQFGKPVTLSCSQTLNHNVMYWYQQKSSQAPKLLFHYYDKDFNNEADTPDNFQSRRPNTSFCFLDIRSPGLGDTAMYLCATSRDFSRGSNQPQHFGDGTRLSIL.

This clonotype was found a few times. The rearrangement links TRBV18 to TRBJ2-7; 7 positions agree with TRBD1. V gave up 3 bases and J gave up 5 bases; unmatched junction bases: 4. Per the germline V gene, CDR1 is KGHSH and CDR2 is LQKENI. The CDR3 covers 13 residues. The CDR3 DNA reads TGTGCCAGCTCACCGGGACAGCAAAACGAGCAGTACTTC. Its protein is CASSPGQQNEQYF.

This clonotype showed up many times. The chain carries TRBV30 and TRBJ1-2, with unresolved D. This CDR3 is built from 11 residues. Trimming removed 8 bases from V and 1 base from J, with 8 bases in between. Germline CDR1 is GTSNPN and CDR2 is SVGIG (reference sequence). CDR3 sequence (DNA): TGTGCCGGCCTGGATAACTATGGCTACACCTTC. This gives the protein CAGLDNYGYTF.

This clonotype has only a few counts. The chain couples TRBV29-1 to TRBJ2-7; possible D gene TRBD1, 5 bases. There are 16 residues in the CDR3. CDR1 SQVTM and CDR2 ANQGSEA come from the germline V gene. This CDR3 is CTRNQETVGVLGEQYF. As DNA, the CDR3 is TGCACCCGAAACCAGGAGACAGTAGGAGTATTGGGCGAGCAGTACTTC.

The chain employs TRBV5-1 and TRBJ1-2; D ambiguous. Trimming stripped 4 bases from V and 0 bases from J, with 10 bases between. The CDR3 covers 14 residues. From germline, CDR1 is SGHRS and CDR2 YFSETQ. The CDR3 spells CASSRENPNYGYTF. The CDR3 DNA follows: TGCGCCAGCAGCAGAGAAAACCCTAACTATGGCTACACCTTC.

V is TRBV11-2 and J is TRBJ2-3; D is undetermined. CDR1 and CDR2 (germline): SGHAT, FQNNGV. CDR3 length equals 14 residues. Between the trimmed V and J ends, which lost 2 bases and 3 bases, there was a span of 9 bases. The CDR3 loop reads CASSLQPSTDTQYF. The CDR3 nucleotides read TGTGCCAGCAGCTTACAGCCTTCGACAGATACGCAGTATTTT.

In this sample, this clonotype turned up many times. V usage is TRBV30 and J usage is TRBJ2-7; the D gene is possibly TRBD2 (6 bases). V lost 2 bases to trimming and J lost 4 bases, with 9 bases between them. Germline CDR1 is GTSNPN and CDR2 is SVGIG (reference sequence). The CDR3 is 12 amino acids. The CDR3 nucleotides are TGTGCCTGGAGTTTTGGAGGGTACGAGCAGTACTTC. Translated, it gives CAWSFGGYEQYF.

This clonotype was counted at least ten times. The J gene is TRBJ1-6, the V gene TRBV7-2, with D maybe TRBD1 (5 bases). Germline CDR1 reads SGHTA; CDR2 reads FQGNSA. Trimming took 4 bases from V and 10 from J, leaving 17 bases between them. CDR3 length equals 15 residues. This chain's CDR3 is CASSSSRGVESPLHF. In nucleotides, the CDR3 is TGTGCCAGCAGCTCCAGTCGAGGGGTAGAGTCACCCCTCCACTTT.

This clonotype was observed at least ten times. This chain connects TRBV20-1 to TRBJ1-5; 8 bases agree with TRBD1. Germline V gene lookup returns CDR1 DFQATT and CDR2 SNEGSKA (reference sequence). Losses at the gene ends were 7 bases for V and 6 bases for J; bases not matched to a gene: 5. The CDR3 covers 12 residues. The CDR3 sequence is CSVSQGGQPQHF. The CDR3 region has the DNA TGCAGTGTGTCACAGGGGGGTCAGCCCCAGCATTTT.

This clonotype showed up many times. This rearrangement joins TRBV3-1 to TRBJ1-4, with D perhaps matching TRBD1 (5 bases). CDR3 length: 13 residues. The V and J ends lost 1 base and 10 bases respectively, with 10 bases between them. Germline loops: CDR1 LGHDT, CDR2 YNNKEL (reference sequence). CDR3 loop: CASSQGEGVKLFF. The CDR3 nucleotides read TGTGCCAGCAGCCAAGGTGAAGGGGTAAAACTGTTTTTT.

The CDR3 bases are TGCAGCGGGCAACGGGAGACCCAGTACTTC. As protein: CSGQRETQYF. The chain joins TRBV29-1 to TRBJ2-5; D not certain. V shed 7 bases and J shed 5 bases, with 8 bases lying between them. The CDR3 runs 10 residues. Looked up from germline, CDR1 is SQVTM and CDR2 is ANQGSEA.

This clonotype has more than one count but fewer than ten. V gene TRBV12-3 or TRBV12-4 combines with J gene TRBJ1-4; no clear D. Between the trimmed V and J ends, which lost 5 bases and 8 bases, there was a span of 15 bases. The CDR3 has 14 amino acids. In DNA, the CDR3 is TGTGCCAGCAGTCCCTCCCCGTCGAGGGAAAAACTGTTTTTT. It is translated as CASSPSPSREKLFF.

This clonotype has ten or more counts. This chain connects TRBV28 to TRBJ1-2, with D possibly TRBD1 on 5 matching bases. CDR3 length equals 16 residues. Deletions cut 7 bases from V and 8 bases from J, with 26 bases between. CDR1 is MDHEN, CDR2 SYDVKM, per germline. The CDR3 loop is CASTLPDTRPSRGYTF. Here the CDR3 DNA reads TGTGCCAGCACCCTACCGGACACCCGTCCCTCGCGGGGCTACACCTTC.

This clonotype was observed a few times. The chain combines TRBV24-1 with TRBJ2-2; perhaps D is TRBD1 or TRBD2 (6 bases each). In germline, CDR1 is KGHDR, CDR2 SFDVKD. The CDR3 runs 15 residues. The germline V and J ends were trimmed by 7 bases and 6 bases, with 17 bases remaining between them. The CDR3 region is CATRARGAIAGELFF. The CDR3 DNA is TGTGCCACCAGGGCAAGGGGGGCAATTGCCGGGGAGCTGTTTTTT.